The text below deals with one T cell receptor (beta chain). Using immunoSEQ multiplex PCR, the repertoire was profiled, and TCRdb retains in-frame clones only, with some absent. Altogether a few hundred thousand clones are present, roughly 81% being singletons, with the ten largest covering under 3.5%. The sample belongs to a study of blood T cell repertoires in COVID-19. This receptor was obtained from a man in his fifties who had recovered from COVID-19. The sample taken for sequencing was peripheral blood.

The CDR3 DNA is TGTGCCAGCAGCCAAGAGGGGCGGGATCTGGGCACAGATACGCAGTATTTT. Protein: CASSQEGRDLGTDTQYF. The gene calls are TRBV4-2 and TRBJ2-3, with D possibly TRBD2 on 6 matching bases. Germline V CDR1 and CDR2: LGHNA, YNFKEQ. V was cut by 0 bases and J by 1 base, with 14 bases left in between. The CDR3 has 17 amino acids.